One and the same sample provided the 25 T cell receptor beta chains below, sequenced in a study of blood T cell repertoires in COVID-19. The repertoire was sequenced with immunoSEQ multiplex PCR; TCRdb's copy has only in-frame clones and lacks some. This sample has some 140,000 clones, with roughly four fifths found just once. What was sequenced was peripheral blood. Every receptor here comes from an elderly man with acute or convalescent COVID-19.

This clone has just a few counts. The chain joins TRBV4-2 to TRBJ1-4, with 7 bases lining up with TRBD1. The V segment lost 0 bases and the J segment 0 bases; nucleotides outside the gene matches: 10. Germline CDR1 LGHNA, CDR2 YNFKEQ. The CDR3 contains 19 residues. The CDR3 coding sequence is TGTGCCAGCAGCCAAGATGTAGGCCGGGACAGCACAACTAATGAAAAACTGTTTTTT. This translates into CASSQDVGRDSTTNEKLFF.

The gene calls are TRBV11-3 and TRBJ2-1, with D possibly being TRBD1 (6 bases). The CDR3 covers 20 residues. The germline V gene has CDR1 SGHNT and CDR2 YENEEA. V dropped 5 bases and J dropped 1 base, with 27 bases sitting between them. The CDR3 DNA follows: TGTGCCAGCAGCCCGTACATAGGGGGTCGGCAGGTTGGGTCCTACAATGAGCAGTTCTTC. Its translation is CASSPYIGGRQVGSYNEQFF.

This clone is a singleton in its sample. The rearrangement uses TRBV28 and TRBJ2-7; 11 nucleotides agree with TRBD1. The CDR3 runs 12 residues. The junction had 3 bases not matched to a gene; V was cut back by 8 bases and J by 6 bases. Germline CDR1 is MDHEN and CDR2 is SYDVKM. CDR3 in DNA: TGTGCCAGCGGGGGACAGGGGGGCGAGCAGTACGTC. It codes for CASGGQGGEQYV.

This sequence joins TRBV7-8 and TRBJ1-4; TRBD1 matches at 8 bases. From germline, CDR1 is SGHVS and CDR2 FQNEAQ. The CDR3 covers 16 residues. With 5 bases clipped from V and 3 bases from J, the junction kept 8 bases outside the gene matches. CDR3 nucleotide sequence: TGTGCCAGCAGCCCCTCGGACAGGGTTCCTAATGAAAAACTGTTTTTT. Its protein product is CASSPSDRVPNEKLFF.

The chain combines TRBV5-8 with TRBJ1-5, with 7 bases fitting TRBD1. In germline, CDR1 is SGHTS, CDR2 YDEGEE. V trimming: 6 bases; J trimming: 4 bases; junction bases outside the gene matches: 19. The CDR3 sequence is 18 residues long. The CDR3 DNA is TGTGCCAGCAACCCAAGCAGGACAGGCCATGATGTGAATCAGCCCCAGCATTTT. Amino acid sequence: CASNPSRTGHDVNQPQHF.

CDR3 DNA: TGTGCCAGCAGAGAAGCAGGCAACGAGCAGTACTTC. Protein: CASREAGNEQYF. This chain connects TRBV3-1 (or the pseudogene TRBV3-2) to TRBJ2-7; D gene unclear. The CDR3 covers 12 residues. Trimming stripped 6 bases from V and 5 bases from J, with 11 bases between. Germline lookup yields CDR1 LGHDT and CDR2 YNNKEL (reference sequence).

The CDR3 spells CASSPQTGGTEQFF. The CDR3 coding sequence is TGTGCCAGCAGTCCCCAGACAGGGGGCACTGAGCAGTTCTTC. The chain carries TRBV2 and TRBJ2-1, with 10 bases identical to TRBD1. The germline V gene encodes CDR1 SNHLY and CDR2 FYNNEI. This CDR3 spans 14 amino acids. V gave up 5 bases and J gave up 9 bases; unmatched junction bases: 7.

The gene calls are TRBV11-2 and TRBJ2-1; 11 bases are a match to TRBD2. V gave up 7 bases and J gave up 3 bases; unmatched junction bases: 5. Germline V gives CDR1 SGHAT, CDR2 FQNNGV. The CDR3 totals 15 residues. The CDR3 DNA reads TGTGCCAGCACGACGACTAGCGGGGTCTACAATGAGCAGTTCTTC. Amino acid sequence: CASTTTSGVYNEQFF.

The CDR3 reads CASSLVPGGDTQYF. The CDR3 DNA follows: TGTGCCAGCAGTTTAGTCCCCGGGGGGGATACGCAGTATTTT. The rearrangement uses TRBV28 and TRBJ2-3; 7 bases fit TRBD2. This CDR3 is built from 14 residues. Germline lookup yields CDR1 MDHEN and CDR2 SYDVKM. Unmatched junction bases numbered 5, after V lost 2 bases and J lost 6 bases.

The chain recombines TRBV19 with TRBJ2-2; 8 nucleotides agree with TRBD1. The length of the CDR3 is 17 residues. The J segment lost 1 base and the V segment lost 4 bases, leaving 8 bases of the junction unmatched. Germline lookup yields CDR1 LNHDA and CDR2 SQIVND (reference sequence). The CDR3 is CASSSYTGGGNTGELFF. The DNA of the CDR3 is TGTGCCAGTAGTAGCTACACAGGGGGTGGGAACACCGGGGAGCTGTTTTTT.

The chain couples TRBV29-1 to TRBJ1-1; possible D gene TRBD1, 5 bases. Trimming took off 4 bases at V and 8 bases at J, with 11 bases between the two ends. The CDR3 consists of 11 residues. CDR1 and CDR2 (germline): SQVTM, ANQGSEA. CDR3 nucleotides: TGCAGCGTTGCAGGGCAGGAGGAAGCTTTCTTT. Protein sequence: CSVAGQEEAFF. Full variable domain (remainder filled in from reference TRBV29-1 and TRBJ1-1): SAVISQKPSRDICQRGTSLTIQCQVDSQVTMMFWYRQQPGQSLTLIATANQGSEATYESGFVIDKFPISRPNLTFSTLTVSNMSPEDSSIYLCSVAGQEEAFFGQGTRLTVV.

This clone was detected a few times. The chain uses TRBV18 and TRBJ1-2; a weak D match, TRBD1 (6 bases). Germline values: CDR1 KGHSH, CDR2 LQKENI. Trimming cost V 6 bases and J 4 bases, with 21 bases left between them. The CDR3 sequence is 16 residues long. The CDR3 nucleotides are TGTGCCAGCTCGCCAGTACAGGGAAGTGCTAGCTATGGCTACACCTTC. This translates into CASSPVQGSASYGYTF.

This clone was detected once. The rearrangement links TRBV24-1 to TRBJ1-2; D is possibly TRBD1 (6 bases). Germline loops: CDR1 KGHDR, CDR2 SFDVKD. The CDR3 totals 13 residues. V was clipped by 3 bases and J by 8 bases, with 12 bases between them. The CDR3 nucleotides are TGTGCCACCAGTGATACAGGGTACTGGGGCTACACCTTC. Translating it yields CATSDTGYWGYTF.

This sequence joins TRBV2 and TRBJ2-3; 7 bases fit TRBD1. J lost 6 bases, V lost 6 bases, and 9 bases had no gene match. Germline V gene data show CDR1 as SNHLY and CDR2 as FYNNEI. CDR3 size: 14 residues. CDR3: CASSRDSGGDTQYF. For the CDR3, the DNA is TGTGCCAGCAGCCGGGACAGCGGTGGGGATACGCAGTATTTT.

This chain's CDR3 is CASSPGGPYEQYV. In DNA, the CDR3 is TGTGCCAGTAGCCCGGGGGGGCCCTACGAGCAGTACGTC. J is TRBJ2-7 and V is TRBV19; 8 bases agree with TRBD2. Trimming took 6 bases from V and 2 from J; bases not matched to a gene: 3. The CDR3 totals 13 residues. Germline CDR1 and CDR2: LNHDA and SQIVND (reference sequence).

V gene TRBV5-5 combines with J gene TRBJ1-1; perhaps TRBD1 as D (6 bases). V gave up 0 bases and J gave up 10 bases, with 16 bases separating them. CDR1 and CDR2 (germline): SGHKS, YYEKEE (reference sequence). This CDR3 has 14 amino acids. CDR3 amino acids: CASSLAGTSTGAFF. CDR3 nucleotide sequence: TGTGCCAGCAGCTTGGCCGGGACAAGTACAGGAGCTTTCTTT.

The chain employs TRBV27 and TRBJ1-2; D may be TRBD1 (6 bases). The germline gives CDR1 MNHEY, CDR2 SMNVEV (reference sequence). V lost 0 bases and J lost 4, with 12 bases in between. The CDR3 is 15 amino acids. In nucleotides, the CDR3 is TGTGCCAGCAGTTTATCTTTGGGGGCTGGCTATGGCTACACCTTC. Its translation is CASSLSLGAGYGYTF.

The V gene is TRBV6-4, the J gene TRBJ1-1; the D gene is possibly TRBD1 (6 bases). CDR3 length equals 12 residues. Germline CDR1 reads MRHNA; CDR2 reads SNTAGT. The ends were cut back, 11 bases at V and 1 base at J, with 11 bases in the middle. CDR3 residues: CAWTAANTEAFF. The CDR3, as DNA: TGTGCCTGGACAGCTGCGAACACTGAAGCTTTCTTT.

The chain carries TRBV2 and TRBJ2-1; D may be TRBD1 (6 bases). The V end was cut by 9 bases, the J end by 9 bases, with 21 bases between. The length of the CDR3 is 14 residues. Germline loops: CDR1 SNHLY, CDR2 FYNNEI. CDR3 loop: CARYSQGSLSEQFF. The CDR3 DNA reads TGTGCCAGATATTCACAGGGTTCGTTGAGTGAGCAGTTCTTC.

The V call is TRBV7-8, the J call TRBJ2-1, with TRBD1 identical over 9 bases. CDR3 length: 16 residues. The V gene's germline CDR1 is SGHVS and CDR2 FQNEAQ. With 5 bases clipped from V and 7 bases from J, the junction kept 12 bases outside the gene matches. The CDR3 here is CASSPESGTGLNEQFF. DNA of the CDR3: TGTGCCAGCAGCCCCGAGTCTGGGACAGGGTTGAATGAGCAGTTCTTC.

The genes are TRBV30 and TRBJ1-3; possibly TRBD1 for D (5 bases). Per germline, CDR1 GTSNPN and CDR2 SVGIG (reference sequence). The CDR3 runs 15 residues. With 4 bases removed from V and 2 bases from J, the gap between germline ends came to 15 bases. DNA for the CDR3: TGTGCCTGGACACGCAGGGCTAACCCTGGAAACACCATATATTTT. This translates into CAWTRRANPGNTIYF.

The chain has TRBV28 and TRBJ2-7; weak D call: TRBD2 (5 bases). Looked up from germline, CDR1 is MDHEN and CDR2 is SYDVKM. The CDR3 totals 15 residues. V was pared by 4 bases and J by 0 bases, with 13 bases between. In DNA form, the CDR3 reads TGTGCCAGCAGTTCCCCACGGGGTGGCTCCTACGAGCAGTACGTC. Its protein is CASSSPRGGSYEQYV.

The chain has TRBV2 and TRBJ1-1; 7 bases agree with TRBD1. With V trimmed by 6 bases and J by 5 bases, 9 bases remained unmatched. The CDR3 runs 14 residues. CDR1 and CDR2 (germline): SNHLY, FYNNEI. The chain's CDR3 is CASSSLARGTEAFF. DNA of the CDR3: TGTGCCAGCAGCTCTCTCGCCAGGGGGACTGAAGCTTTCTTT.

This clone was seen once. This chain joins TRBV5-4 and TRBJ1-2; 9 bases agree with TRBD1. V dropped 3 bases and J dropped 8; count of bases not matched to a gene: 2. CDR3 size: 12 residues. Germline V CDR1 and CDR2: SGHNT, YYREEE (reference sequence). CDR3 loop: CASSWDRVGYTF. The CDR3, as DNA: TGTGCCAGCAGCTGGGACAGGGTCGGCTACACCTTC.

The rearrangement uses TRBV24-1 and TRBJ2-1; 7 bases are shared with TRBD2. Trimming removed 7 bases from V and 4 bases from J; junction bases left unmatched: 9. This CDR3 is 15 amino acids long. In germline, CDR1 is KGHDR, CDR2 SFDVKD. The CDR3 is CATSSHRGLYNEQFF. The DNA for the CDR3 is TGTGCCACCAGCTCCCACCGGGGACTATACAATGAGCAGTTCTTC.